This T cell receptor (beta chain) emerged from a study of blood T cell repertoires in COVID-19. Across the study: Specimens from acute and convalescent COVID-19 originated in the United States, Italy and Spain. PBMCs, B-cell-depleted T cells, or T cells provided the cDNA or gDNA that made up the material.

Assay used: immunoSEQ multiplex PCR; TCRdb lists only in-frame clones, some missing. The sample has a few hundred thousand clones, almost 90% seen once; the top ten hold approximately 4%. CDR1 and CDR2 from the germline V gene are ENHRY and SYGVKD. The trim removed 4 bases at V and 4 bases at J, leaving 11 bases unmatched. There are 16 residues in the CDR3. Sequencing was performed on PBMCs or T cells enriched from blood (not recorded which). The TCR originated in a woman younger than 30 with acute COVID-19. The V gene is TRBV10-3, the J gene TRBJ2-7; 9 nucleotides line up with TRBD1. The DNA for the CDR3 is TGTGCCATCAGTGTAGGGGACAGGGCCCCAAATTACGAGCAGTACTTC. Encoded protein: CAISVGDRAPNYEQYF.